This T cell receptor (beta chain) was sequenced during a study of OX40 agonist ivuxolimab in advanced cancers. Background on the study: Intravenous ivuxolimab was administered to patients every 2 weeks at 0.01 to 10 mg/kg. The dose-escalation group included hepatocellular carcinoma, melanoma, renal cell carcinoma and head and neck cancer.

Germline-derived CDR1 and CDR2 are LNHNV and YYDKDF (reference sequence). J lost 6 bases, V lost 1 base, and 20 bases had no gene match. The CDR3 length is 20 residues. TCRdb keeps only in-frame clones here, not all; method: immunoSEQ multiplex PCR. The sample has tens of thousands of clones, roughly nine tenths seen once. Remarks on this clone: What it binds is not known.

Study conclusions and caveats: On average, a greater number of expanded clones characterised CD8+ T cells relative to CD4+.

The V call is TRBV15, the J call TRBJ1-2, with TRBD1 matching over 10 bases. The input for sequencing was CD4+ or CD8+ T cells sorted from blood, taken in a trial of the OX40 agonist ivuxolimab. The TCR comes from an adult with an advanced solid tumor such as melanoma, head and neck, liver or kidney cancer. The CDR3 DNA follows: TGTGCCACCAGCAGAGTATATTTAGTCCCGGGACAGGGGTTCGTTAATGGCTACACCTTC. This sequence encodes CATSRVYLVPGQGFVNGYTF.